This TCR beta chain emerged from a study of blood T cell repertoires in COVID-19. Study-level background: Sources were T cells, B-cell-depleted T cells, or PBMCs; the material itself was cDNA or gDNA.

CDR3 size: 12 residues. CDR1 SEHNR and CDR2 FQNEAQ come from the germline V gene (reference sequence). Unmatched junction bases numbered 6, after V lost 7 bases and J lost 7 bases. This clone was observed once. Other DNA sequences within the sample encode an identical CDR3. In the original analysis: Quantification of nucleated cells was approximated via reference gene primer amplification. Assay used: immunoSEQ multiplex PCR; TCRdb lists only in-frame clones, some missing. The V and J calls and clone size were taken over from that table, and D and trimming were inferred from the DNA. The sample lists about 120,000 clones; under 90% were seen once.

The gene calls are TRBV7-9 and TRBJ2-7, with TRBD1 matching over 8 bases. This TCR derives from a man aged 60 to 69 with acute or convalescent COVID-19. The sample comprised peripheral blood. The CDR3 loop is CASTPTGDEQYF. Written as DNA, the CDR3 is TGTGCCAGCACACCGACAGGGGATGAGCAGTACTTC.